Described below is a single TCR beta chain sequence and its context. Seattle patients were enrolled while actively infected and followed longitudinally. Original processing notes: Amplified reference gene primers provided the basis for estimating nucleated cell counts. TCRdb's table, derived via immunoSEQ multiplex PCR, lists solely in-frame clones and lacks some. D and trimming were read from the DNA, whereas the V and J calls and clone size are those reported in that table. The sample carries some 290,000 clones, around 89% recorded once. The germline V and J ends were trimmed by 4 bases and 2 bases, with 12 bases remaining between them. The germline gives CDR1 LGHDT, CDR2 YNNKEL (reference sequence). The CDR3 consists of 15 residues. This sample is part of a study of blood T cell repertoires in COVID-19. Study context: Whether acute or convalescent, the COVID-19 samples came from the United States, Italy and Spain. T cells, B-cell-depleted T cells, or PBMCs provided the cDNA or gDNA that served as material.

Sequencing was performed on peripheral blood. This clonotype was obtained from a middle-aged woman with COVID-19, enrolled during active disease. The rearrangement joins TRBV3-1 (or the pseudogene TRBV3-2) to TRBJ1-5; perhaps TRBD1 as D (5 bases). The chain's CDR3 is CASSLYGGGNQPQHF. The CDR3 nucleotides are TGTGCCAGCAGCCTCTACGGGGGGGGCAATCAGCCCCAGCATTTT.